This TCR beta chain was retrieved from a study of blood T cell repertoires in COVID-19. Looking at the study overall: Acute-phase and convalescent COVID-19 samples originated in the United States, Italy and Spain. Sources were T cells, B-cell-depleted T cells, or PBMCs; the material itself was cDNA or gDNA.

Authors' processing steps: Nucleated cell counts were estimated from reference gene primer amplification. The table came from immunoSEQ multiplex PCR; TCRdb's copy has only in-frame clones and leaves some out. V and J calls and clone size are those listed in that table; D and trimming were worked out from the DNA. The sample shows about 250,000 clones, roughly 88% of them seen only once. This CDR3 contains 14 residues. Sequenced sample: peripheral blood. J is TRBJ1-2 and V is TRBV21-1; the table gives TRBD1 as D, unverified against the DNA. TRBV21-1 is described as a pseudogene. The clonotype comes from a man aged 80 or over with acute or convalescent COVID-19. CDR3 amino acids: CASSKATGASGYTF. Written as DNA, the CDR3 is TGTGCCAGCAGCAAAGCGACAGGGGCCTCTGGCTACACCTTC.